This T cell receptor beta chain emerged from a study of human T cells and chemical hapten exposure. Time point reported: pre-sensitization, week 0. This sample's treatment: therapeutic diphenylcyclopropenone sensitization with weekly scalp DPC. Staff drew blood before applying each patch test. This clonotype occurred many times. TCRdb ran MiXCR on the RACE reads and lists one entry per CDR3 protein. The table includes about 380,000 distinct CDR3 sequences, more than 4.5% detected once. The CDR3 loop spans 17 amino acids. V shed 4 bases and J 5 bases; nucleotides not matched to a gene: 7. The sequencing here drew on whole blood, taken in connection with sensitization to the hapten diphenylcyclopropenone (DPC). This chain connects TRBV12-3 or TRBV12-4 to TRBJ2-1; 14 nucleotides agree with TRBD2. The sequence came from a woman between 50 and 59 years old with alopecia areata. Some clones in this sample may be carry-over from other donors' samples. The CDR3 DNA reads as TGTGCCAGCAGTTCGGGACTAGCGGGGGAAATGAACAATGAGCAGTTCTTC. Encoded protein: CASSSGLAGEMNNEQFF.